Below are 23 T cell receptor beta chains sequenced from a single sample in a study of technical replicates of blood from several donors. TCRdb keeps only in-frame clones here, not all; method: immunoSEQ multiplex PCR. The sample holds about 100,000 clones, roughly 95% seen once. Sequencing used T cells isolated from PBMCs. These receptors were collected from a human donor in good health.

The chain couples TRBV4-2 to TRBJ1-1; the D gene is possibly TRBD1 (5 bases). CDR3 length equals 14 residues. Germline V gene data show CDR1 as LGHNA and CDR2 as YNFKEQ. Trimming removed 2 bases from V and 7 bases from J, with 14 bases in between. The CDR3 DNA reads as TGTGCCAGCAGCCAACACCGACAGCTTAGTGAAGCTTTCTTT. Protein sequence: CASSQHRQLSEAFF.

The rearrangement joins TRBV11-2 to TRBJ2-7; 11 bases line up with TRBD2. The CDR3 contains 14 residues. Germline V gives CDR1 SGHAT, CDR2 FQNNGV. The ends lost 5 bases at V and 10 bases at J; junction bases unmatched: 10. The CDR3 DNA sequence: TGTGCCAGCAGCGCCTCTTCTAGCGGGAGGTTTCAGTACTTC. Amino acid sequence: CASSASSSGRFQYF.

This sequence joins TRBV2 and TRBJ1-1; no reliable D call. V was clipped by 6 bases and J by 6 bases, with 8 bases between them. This CDR3 has 11 residues. Germline CDR1 and CDR2: SNHLY and FYNNEI. Here the CDR3 reads CASRGSPEAFF. CDR3 coding DNA: TGTGCCAGCAGGGGGAGTCCTGAAGCTTTCTTT.

The rearrangement joins TRBV29-1 to TRBJ2-3, with a weak D call TRBD2 (7 bases). Germline V lookup: CDR1 SQVTM, CDR2 ANQGSEA. This CDR3 has 15 amino acids. V lost 7 bases, J lost 1 base, and 18 bases lay in between. This chain's CDR3 is CSARGGGWGTDTQYF. As DNA, the CDR3 is TGCAGCGCCCGAGGGGGGGGTTGGGGCACAGATACGCAGTATTTT.

This chain joins TRBV28 and TRBJ1-1; TRBD1 matches at 7 bases. Germline lookup yields CDR1 MDHEN and CDR2 SYDVKM. The CDR3 is 16 amino acids. V was clipped by 6 bases and J by 1 base; unmatched bases: 11. The CDR3 DNA reads TGTGCCAGCAGCCCAGCCGGGACAGCAAGGAACACTGAAGCTTTCTTT. The encoded protein is CASSPAGTARNTEAFF.

The V and J genes are TRBV15 and TRBJ1-5; D remains ambiguous. Trimming took 3 bases from V and 5 from J, leaving 17 bases between them. The CDR3 totals 16 residues. CDR1 is LNHNV, CDR2 YYDKDF, per germline (reference sequence). The CDR3 coding sequence is TGTGCCACCAGCAGTGAGGCGGGCCTAAGTTATCAGCCCCAGCATTTT. It yields the protein CATSSEAGLSYQPQHF. Complete variable domain (other parts from reference TRBV15 and TRBJ1-5): DAMVIQNPRYQVTQFGKPVTLSCSQTLNHNVMYWYQQKSSQAPKLLFHYYDKDFNNEADTPDNFQSRRPNTSFCFLDIRSPGLGDTAMYLCATSSEAGLSYQPQHFGDGTRLSIL.

J is TRBJ2-7 and V is TRBV6-5; 11 bases map to TRBD1. Trimming removed 8 bases from V and 5 bases from J; junction bases left unmatched: 5. CDR1 is MNHEY and CDR2 is SVGAGI in the germline V gene. The CDR3 contains 13 residues. DNA for the CDR3: TGTGCCAGCGGGGGACAGGGGGGCCACGAGCAGTACTTC. As protein: CASGGQGGHEQYF.

V gene TRBV14 combines with J gene TRBJ1-1; the D gene is possibly TRBD1 (5 bases). CDR1 is SGHDN, CDR2 FVKESK, per germline. Trimming stripped 6 bases from V and 3 bases from J, with 11 bases between. There are 13 residues in the CDR3. CDR3 DNA sequence: TGTGCCAGCAGACCATGGGGGGACACTGAAGCTTTCTTT. It translates to CASRPWGDTEAFF.

Only one count was recorded for this clone. This rearrangement joins TRBV4-1 to TRBJ1-2, with TRBD1 identical over 7 bases. This CDR3 comprises 14 residues. Germline lookup yields CDR1 MGHRA and CDR2 YSYEKL. J gave up 8 bases and V 5 bases, and 11 bases lay outside the gene matches. CDR3 nucleotides: TGCGCCAGCAGCGGGTACCAGGGGGGTTCAGGCTACACCTTC. It is translated as CASSGYQGGSGYTF.

This clone was recorded only once. The chain is built from TRBV5-1 and TRBJ2-1; 10 nucleotides agree with TRBD1. This CDR3 has 16 amino acids. Germline loops: CDR1 SGHRS, CDR2 YFSETQ. Losses at the gene ends were 0 bases for V and 8 bases for J; bases not matched to a gene: 8. The CDR3 nucleotides read TGCGCCAGCAGCTTGGATGGGACAGGGGTGAACGATGAGCAGTTCTTC. Encoded protein: CASSLDGTGVNDEQFF.

This clone was recorded only once. The V gene is TRBV30, the J gene TRBJ2-2; D not resolved. Looked up from germline, CDR1 is GTSNPN and CDR2 is SVGIG (reference sequence). This CDR3 is built from 14 residues. Trimming stripped 2 bases from V and 2 bases from J, with 9 bases between. CDR3: CAWSTFFNTGELFF. DNA of the CDR3: TGTGCCTGGAGTACATTTTTCAACACCGGGGAGCTGTTTTTT. Variable domain in full (rest from reference TRBV30 and TRBJ2-2): SQTIHQWPATLVQPVGSPLSLECTVEGTSNPNLYWYRQAAGRGLQLLFYSVGIGQISSEVPQNLSASRPQDRQFILSSKKLLLSDSGFYLCAWSTFFNTGELFFGEGSRLTVL.

V and J are TRBV28 and TRBJ1-4, with D possibly TRBD1 on 5 matching bases. V lost 5 bases to trimming and J lost 4 bases, with 14 bases between them. The CDR3 length is 15 residues. The germline CDR1 and CDR2 sequences are MDHEN and SYDVKM. DNA of the CDR3: TGTGCCAGCAGTGTCGGGGGAGGCTTTAATGAAAAACTGTTTTTT. Its protein product is CASSVGGGFNEKLFF.

This chain joins TRBV15 and TRBJ2-7; 8 bases map to TRBD2. Germline CDR1 LNHNV, CDR2 YYDKDF (reference sequence). The J segment lost 6 bases and the V segment lost 5 bases, leaving 6 bases of the junction unmatched. The CDR3 has 13 amino acids. The CDR3 DNA reads as TGTGCCACCAGCCGAGGCGGGGGGCTCGAGCAGTACTTC. Translation gives CATSRGGGLEQYF.

This clone was seen only once. The chain links TRBV7-6 to TRBJ2-1; the match to TRBD2 covers 9 bases. J lost 4 bases, V lost 3 bases, and 7 bases had no gene match. Per germline, CDR1 SGHVS and CDR2 FNYEAQ. CDR3 length: 16 amino acids. CDR3 amino acids: CASSFRASGAYNEQFF. The CDR3 coding sequence is TGTGCCAGCAGCTTTCGGGCTAGCGGGGCATACAATGAGCAGTTCTTC.

The V call is TRBV11-2, the J call TRBJ2-3; a weak D match, TRBD2 (6 bases). V was trimmed by 2 bases and J by 7 bases, leaving 10 bases between them. Germline V gives CDR1 SGHAT, CDR2 FQNNGV. This CDR3 contains 13 residues. As DNA, the CDR3 is TGTGCCAGCAGCTTATGGGGCGGGAATACGCAGTATTTT. It is translated as CASSLWGGNTQYF.

The genes are TRBV29-1 and TRBJ1-1; the match to TRBD1 covers 8 bases. Germline CDR1 and CDR2: SQVTM and ANQGSEA. The ends lost 4 bases at V and 3 bases at J; junction bases unmatched: 1. This CDR3 comprises 12 residues. The CDR3 protein is CSVGTGYTEAFF. CDR3 in DNA: TGCAGCGTTGGGACAGGGTACACTGAAGCTTTCTTT.

J is TRBJ1-4 and V is TRBV25-1; no firm D call. Trimming took off 2 bases at V and 0 bases at J, with 7 bases between the two ends. Germline V gene sequence: CDR1 MGHDK, CDR2 SYGVNS. The CDR3 runs 15 residues. The CDR3 spells CASSEPQATNEKLFF. CDR3 nucleotides: TGTGCCAGCAGTGAACCCCAGGCAACTAATGAAAAACTGTTTTTT. The full variable domain, rest sourced from reference TRBV25-1 and TRBJ1-4, is EADIYQTPRYLVIGTGKKITLECSQTMGHDKMYWYQQDPGMELHLIHYSYGVNSTEKGDLSSESTVSRIRTEHFPLTLESARPSHTSQYLCASSEPQATNEKLFFGSGTQLSVL.

This clone is a singleton in its sample. This chain connects TRBV6-1 to TRBJ1-2; D is unclear. The CDR3 is 15 amino acids. V was pared by 5 bases and J by 3 bases, with 16 bases between. CDR1 is MNHNS, CDR2 SASEGT, per germline. The CDR3 DNA reads as TGTGCCAGCAGTCCCGAGGACTACACGCACTATGGCTACACCTTC. The encoded protein is CASSPEDYTHYGYTF.

The CDR3 coding sequence is TGTGCCAGCAGGGACAGGGGAGCTACTAATGAAAAACTGTTTTTT. Its protein is CASRDRGATNEKLFF. The chain employs TRBV6-1 and TRBJ1-4; 9 nucleotides match TRBD1. Germline lookup yields CDR1 MNHNS and CDR2 SASEGT. There are 15 residues in the CDR3. The V segment lost 6 bases and the J segment 2 bases; nucleotides outside the gene matches: 4.

The gene calls are TRBV25-1 and TRBJ2-1; perhaps TRBD1 as D (5 bases). This CDR3 comprises 13 residues. V was trimmed by 4 bases and J by 7 bases, leaving 11 bases between them. The V gene's germline CDR1 is MGHDK and CDR2 SYGVNS. This CDR3 reads CASSAKGPNEQFF. The CDR3 region has the DNA TGTGCCAGCAGTGCTAAGGGGCCTAATGAGCAGTTCTTC.

The chain uses TRBV2 and TRBJ2-7; possible D gene TRBD1, 5 bases. V was clipped by 7 bases and J by 4 bases, with 20 bases between them. The CDR3 is 15 amino acids. Germline assignment: CDR1 SNHLY and CDR2 FYNNEI. CDR3 region: CASTTVGASLYEQYF. DNA for the CDR3: TGTGCCAGCACCACGGTAGGGGCCTCCCTATACGAGCAGTACTTC.

J is TRBJ1-1 and V is TRBV4-1; 9 bases fit TRBD1. J was trimmed by 4 bases and V by 5 bases; bases with no gene match: 5. Germline V lookup: CDR1 MGHRA, CDR2 YSYEKL. The CDR3 runs to 14 residues. The DNA of the CDR3 is TGCGCCAGCAGCGATACAGGGGGCCGCACTGAAGCTTTCTTT. Protein product: CASSDTGGRTEAFF.

CDR3 sequence (DNA): TGCGCCAGCAGCCGAGGATCGGGGGCAGATACGCAGTATTTT. Amino acid sequence: CASSRGSGADTQYF. The chain employs TRBV4-1 and TRBJ2-3; weak D call: TRBD2 (6 bases). Germline CDR1 and CDR2: MGHRA and YSYEKL. The CDR3 sequence is 14 residues long. V lost 4 bases to trimming and J lost 4 bases, with 12 bases between them.